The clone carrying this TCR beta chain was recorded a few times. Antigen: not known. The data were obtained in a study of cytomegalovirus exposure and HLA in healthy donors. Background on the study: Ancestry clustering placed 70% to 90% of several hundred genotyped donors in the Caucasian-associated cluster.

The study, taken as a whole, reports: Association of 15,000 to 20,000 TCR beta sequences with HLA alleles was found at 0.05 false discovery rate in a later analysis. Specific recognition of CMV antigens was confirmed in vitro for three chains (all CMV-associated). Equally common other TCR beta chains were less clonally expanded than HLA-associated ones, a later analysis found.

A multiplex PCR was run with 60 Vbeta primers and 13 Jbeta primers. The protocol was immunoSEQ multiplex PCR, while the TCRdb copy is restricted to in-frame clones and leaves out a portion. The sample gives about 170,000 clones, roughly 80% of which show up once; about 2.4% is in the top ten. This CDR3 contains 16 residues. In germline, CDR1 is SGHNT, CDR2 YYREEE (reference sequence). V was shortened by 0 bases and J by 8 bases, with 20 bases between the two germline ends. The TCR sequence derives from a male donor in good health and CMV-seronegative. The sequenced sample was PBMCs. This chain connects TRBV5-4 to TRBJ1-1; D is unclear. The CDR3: CASSLGGGRPGEEAFF. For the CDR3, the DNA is TGTGCCAGCAGCTTGGGGGGAGGACGGCCTGGGGAGGAAGCTTTCTTT.